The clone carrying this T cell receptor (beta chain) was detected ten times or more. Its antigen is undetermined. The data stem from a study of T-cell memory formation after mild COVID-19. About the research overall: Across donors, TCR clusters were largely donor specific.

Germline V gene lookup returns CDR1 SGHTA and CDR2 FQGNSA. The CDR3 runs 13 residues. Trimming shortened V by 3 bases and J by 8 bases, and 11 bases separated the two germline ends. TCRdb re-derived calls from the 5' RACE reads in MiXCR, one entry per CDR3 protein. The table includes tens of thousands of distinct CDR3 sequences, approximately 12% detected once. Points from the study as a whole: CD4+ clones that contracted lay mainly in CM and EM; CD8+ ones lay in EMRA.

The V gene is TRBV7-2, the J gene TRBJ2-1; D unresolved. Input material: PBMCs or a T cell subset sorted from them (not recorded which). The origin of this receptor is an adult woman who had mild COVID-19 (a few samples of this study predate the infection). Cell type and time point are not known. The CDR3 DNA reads TGTGCCAGCAGCTTTTTTGGGTTGGATGAGCAGTTCTTC. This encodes CASSFFGLDEQFF.